The entry below gives a single TCR beta chain sequence along with its context. Profiling relied on immunoSEQ multiplex PCR, and the TCRdb table lists in-frame clones only, not all of them. Found here are fewer than 20,000 clones, over 75% of them singletons; the top ten hold roughly 13%. Trimming pared 4 bases from V and 0 bases from J, leaving 13 bases between. Germline CDR1 KGHSH, CDR2 LQKENI. The CDR3 totals 16 residues. This sample was included in a study of technical replicates of blood from a few donors. The TCR originated in a human donor in good health. The sequenced sample consisted of PBMCs. J is TRBJ1-3 and V is TRBV18; a possible D gene is TRBD1 (6 bases). The CDR3 reads CASSLGQPSSGNTIYF. In DNA, the CDR3 is TGTGCCAGCTCACTCGGACAGCCTAGCTCTGGAAACACCATATATTTT.